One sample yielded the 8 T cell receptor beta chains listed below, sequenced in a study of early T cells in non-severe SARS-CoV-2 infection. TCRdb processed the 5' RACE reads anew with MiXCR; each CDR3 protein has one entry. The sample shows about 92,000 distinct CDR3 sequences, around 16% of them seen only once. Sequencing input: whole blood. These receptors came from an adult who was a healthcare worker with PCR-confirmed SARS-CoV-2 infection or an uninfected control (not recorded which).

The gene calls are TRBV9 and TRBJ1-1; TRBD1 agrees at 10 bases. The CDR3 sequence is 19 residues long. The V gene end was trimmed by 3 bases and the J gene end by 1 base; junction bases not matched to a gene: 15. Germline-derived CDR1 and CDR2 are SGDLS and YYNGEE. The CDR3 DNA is TGTGCCAGCAGCGCCGGACTCGGGACAGGGGTCTCGGGGAACACTGAAGCTTTCTTT. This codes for CASSAGLGTGVSGNTEAFF. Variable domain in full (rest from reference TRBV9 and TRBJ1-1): DSGVTQTPKHLITATGQRVTLRCSPRSGDLSVYWYQQSLDQGLQFLIQYYNGEERAKGNILERFSAQQFPDLHSELNLSSLELGDSALYFCASSAGLGTGVSGNTEAFFGQGTRLTVV.

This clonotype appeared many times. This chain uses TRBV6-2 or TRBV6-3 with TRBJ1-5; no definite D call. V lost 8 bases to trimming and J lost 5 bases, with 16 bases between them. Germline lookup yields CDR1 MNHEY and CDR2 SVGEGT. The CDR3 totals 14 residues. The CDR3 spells CASGPAFEHQPQHF. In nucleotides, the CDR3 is TGTGCCAGCGGCCCCGCTTTCGAGCATCAGCCCCAGCATTTT.

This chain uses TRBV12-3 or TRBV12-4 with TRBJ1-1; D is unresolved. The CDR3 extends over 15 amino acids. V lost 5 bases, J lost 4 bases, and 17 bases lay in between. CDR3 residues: CASSPRWEAGTEAFF. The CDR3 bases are TGTGCCAGCAGTCCCCGATGGGAGGCGGGCACTGAAGCTTTCTTT.

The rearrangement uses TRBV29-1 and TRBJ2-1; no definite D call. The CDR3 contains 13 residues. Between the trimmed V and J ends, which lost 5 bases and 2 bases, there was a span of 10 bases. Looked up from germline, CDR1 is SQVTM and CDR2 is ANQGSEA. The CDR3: CSVPDWAYNEQFF. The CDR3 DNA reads TGCAGCGTTCCCGACTGGGCCTACAATGAGCAGTTCTTC.

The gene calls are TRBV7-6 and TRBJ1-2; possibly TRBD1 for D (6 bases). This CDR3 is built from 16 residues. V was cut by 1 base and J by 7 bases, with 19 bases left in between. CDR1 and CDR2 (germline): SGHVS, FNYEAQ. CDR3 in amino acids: CASSLGPDRSGAGYTF. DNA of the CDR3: TGTGCCAGCAGCTTAGGTCCCGACAGGTCCGGCGCTGGCTACACCTTC.

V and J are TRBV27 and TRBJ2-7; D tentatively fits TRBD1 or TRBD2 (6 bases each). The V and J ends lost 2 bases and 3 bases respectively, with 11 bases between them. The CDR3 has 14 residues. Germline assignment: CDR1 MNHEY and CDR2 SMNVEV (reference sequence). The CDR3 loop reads CASSLAGQLYEQYF. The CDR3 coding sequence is TGTGCCAGCAGTTTAGCGGGACAACTCTACGAGCAGTACTTC.

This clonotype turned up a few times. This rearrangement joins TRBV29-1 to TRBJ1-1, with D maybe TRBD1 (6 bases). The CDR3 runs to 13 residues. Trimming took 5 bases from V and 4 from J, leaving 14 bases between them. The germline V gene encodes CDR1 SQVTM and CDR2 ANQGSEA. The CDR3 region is CSVTAGEGTEAFF. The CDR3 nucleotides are TGCAGCGTTACTGCAGGGGAGGGCACTGAAGCTTTCTTT.

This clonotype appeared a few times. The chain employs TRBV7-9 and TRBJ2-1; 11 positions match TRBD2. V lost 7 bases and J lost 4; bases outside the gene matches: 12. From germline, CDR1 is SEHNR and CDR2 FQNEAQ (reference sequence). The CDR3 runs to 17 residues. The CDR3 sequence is CASTPEVAGGRYNEQFF. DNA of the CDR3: TGTGCCAGCACCCCCGAGGTAGCGGGAGGGAGATACAATGAGCAGTTCTTC.